The clone carrying this T cell receptor (beta chain) was seen a single time. What it recognizes is unknown. The entry originates in a study of cytomegalovirus exposure and HLA in healthy donors. Looking at the study overall: Among the approximately 430 donors who were genotyped, roughly 76% fell in the genetic ancestry cluster that is associated with self-reported Caucasian donors.

It was with 60 Vbeta and 13 Jbeta primers that the PCR ran. Assay: immunoSEQ multiplex PCR; the TCRdb copy retains only in-frame clones and omits some. The sample shows 150,000 to 200,000 clones, roughly 90% of them seen only once. CDR1 and CDR2 (germline): KGHSH, LQKENI. Trimming stripped 0 bases from V and 2 bases from J, with 5 bases between. The CDR3 runs to 13 residues. Study observations and caveats: Analyzed later, association rates of TCRs varied across HLA loci, with DRB1 most and HLA-C fewest. The listing of roughly 160 TCR beta chains classed them as cytomegalovirus-associated. TCR beta sequences reportedly predicted most subjects' HLA-A and HLA-B alleles accurately.

This receptor was identified in a girl under two years old in good health and CMV-seronegative. The V gene is TRBV18, the J gene TRBJ2-7, with a tentative D call TRBD1 (5 bases). The specimen sequenced was PBMCs. Here the CDR3 reads CASSPPTAYEQYF. The CDR3, as DNA: TGTGCCAGCTCACCACCGACAGCCTACGAGCAGTACTTC.